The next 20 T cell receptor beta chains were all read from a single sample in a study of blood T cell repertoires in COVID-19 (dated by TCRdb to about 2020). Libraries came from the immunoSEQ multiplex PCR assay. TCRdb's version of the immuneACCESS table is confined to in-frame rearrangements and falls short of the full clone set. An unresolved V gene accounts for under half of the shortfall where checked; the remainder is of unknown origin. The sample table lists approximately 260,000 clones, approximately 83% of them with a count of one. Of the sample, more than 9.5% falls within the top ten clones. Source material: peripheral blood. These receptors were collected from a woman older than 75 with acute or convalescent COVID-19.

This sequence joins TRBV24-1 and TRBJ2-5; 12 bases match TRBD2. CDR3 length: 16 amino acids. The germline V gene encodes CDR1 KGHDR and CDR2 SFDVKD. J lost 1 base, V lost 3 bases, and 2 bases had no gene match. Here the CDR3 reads CATSDRTSGVQETQYF. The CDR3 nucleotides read TGTGCCACCAGTGATAGGACTAGCGGGGTCCAAGAGACCCAGTACTTC.

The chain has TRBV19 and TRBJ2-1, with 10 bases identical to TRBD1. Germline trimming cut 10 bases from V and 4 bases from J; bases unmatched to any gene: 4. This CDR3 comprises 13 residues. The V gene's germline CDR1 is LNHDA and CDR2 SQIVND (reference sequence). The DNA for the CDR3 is TGTGCCACACGGACAGGGGGTTACAATGAGCAGTTCTTC. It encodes CATRTGGYNEQFF.

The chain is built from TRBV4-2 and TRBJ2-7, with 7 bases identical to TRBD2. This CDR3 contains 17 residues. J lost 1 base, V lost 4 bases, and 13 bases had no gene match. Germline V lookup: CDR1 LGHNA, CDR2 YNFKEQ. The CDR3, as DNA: TGTGCCAGCAGCCGGGGGGGTTGGGCTAGCGCATCCTACGAGCAGTACTTC. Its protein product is CASSRGGWASASYEQYF.

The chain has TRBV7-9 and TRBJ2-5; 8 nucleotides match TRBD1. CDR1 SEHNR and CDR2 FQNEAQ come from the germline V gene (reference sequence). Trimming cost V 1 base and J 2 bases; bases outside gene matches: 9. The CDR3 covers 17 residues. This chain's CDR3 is CASSLGHGTGQQETQYF. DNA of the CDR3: TGTGCCAGCAGCTTAGGGCACGGGACAGGTCAGCAAGAGACCCAGTACTTC.

In DNA, the CDR3 is TGTGCCACCAGTGACCCCGGACAGGGGGCGCCGTATGGCTACACCTTC. This gives the protein CATSDPGQGAPYGYTF. This chain joins TRBV24-1 and TRBJ1-2, with 11 bases identical to TRBD1. CDR1 is KGHDR and CDR2 is SFDVKD in the germline V gene. V shed 4 bases, J shed 5 bases, and the junction held 8 bases outside the gene matches. The CDR3 spans 16 residues.

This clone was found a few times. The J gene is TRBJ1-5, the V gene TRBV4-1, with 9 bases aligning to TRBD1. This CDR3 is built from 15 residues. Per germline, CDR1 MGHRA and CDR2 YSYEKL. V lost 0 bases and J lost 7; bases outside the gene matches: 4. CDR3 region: CASSQEGQGGQPQHF. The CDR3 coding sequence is TGCGCCAGCAGCCAAGAGGGACAGGGCGGGCAGCCCCAGCATTTT.

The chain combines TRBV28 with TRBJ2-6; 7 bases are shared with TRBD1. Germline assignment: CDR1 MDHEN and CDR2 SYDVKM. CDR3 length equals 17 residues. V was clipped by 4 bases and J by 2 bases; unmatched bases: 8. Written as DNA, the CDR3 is TGTGCCAGCAGTTGGGTAGGGACAGAAGCTGGGGCCAACGTCCTGACTTTC. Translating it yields CASSWVGTEAGANVLTF.

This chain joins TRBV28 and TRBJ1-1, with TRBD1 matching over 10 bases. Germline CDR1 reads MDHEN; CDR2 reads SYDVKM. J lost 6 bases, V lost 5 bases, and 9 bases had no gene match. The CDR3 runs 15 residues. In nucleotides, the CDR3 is TGTGCCAGCAGTCCCACCGACAGGGGGCATGCTGAAGCTTTCTTT. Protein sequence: CASSPTDRGHAEAFF.

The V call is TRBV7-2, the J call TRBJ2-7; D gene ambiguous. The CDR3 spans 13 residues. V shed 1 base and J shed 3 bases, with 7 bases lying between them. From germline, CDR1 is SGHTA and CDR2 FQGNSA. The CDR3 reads CASSLERFYEQYF. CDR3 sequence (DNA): TGTGCCAGCAGCTTAGAGAGGTTCTACGAGCAGTACTTC.

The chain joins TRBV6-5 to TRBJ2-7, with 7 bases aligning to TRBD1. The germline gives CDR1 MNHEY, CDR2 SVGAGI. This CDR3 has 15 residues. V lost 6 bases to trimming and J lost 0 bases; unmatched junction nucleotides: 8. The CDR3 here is CASRVSDRSSYEQYF. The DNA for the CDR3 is TGTGCCAGCAGAGTATCGGACAGGAGCTCCTACGAGCAGTACTTC.

The CDR3 coding sequence is TGCGCCAGCAGCTTCGACAGGGGGTATAGCAATCAGCCCCAGCATTTT. Residues: CASSFDRGYSNQPQHF. This chain uses TRBV5-1 with TRBJ1-5; TRBD1 aligns across 9 bases. Per germline, CDR1 SGHRS and CDR2 YFSETQ. V was clipped by 2 bases and J by 0 bases; unmatched bases: 3. The CDR3 totals 16 residues.

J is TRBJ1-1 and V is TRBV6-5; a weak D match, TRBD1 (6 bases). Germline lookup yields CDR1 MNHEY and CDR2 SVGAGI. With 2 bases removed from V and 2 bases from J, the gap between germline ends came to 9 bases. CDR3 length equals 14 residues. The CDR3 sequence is CASSYVDSNTEAFF. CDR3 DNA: TGTGCCAGCAGTTACGTGGACAGCAACACTGAAGCTTTCTTT.

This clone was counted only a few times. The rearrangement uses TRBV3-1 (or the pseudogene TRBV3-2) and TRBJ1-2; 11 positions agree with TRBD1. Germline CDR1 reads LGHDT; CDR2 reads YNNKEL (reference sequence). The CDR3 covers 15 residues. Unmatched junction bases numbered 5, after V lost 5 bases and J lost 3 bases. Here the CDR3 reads CASSRTGGGHYGYTF. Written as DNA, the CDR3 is TGTGCCAGCAGCAGGACAGGGGGCGGCCACTATGGCTACACCTTC.

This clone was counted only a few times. Here the CDR3 DNA reads TGTGCCAGCAGGACAGGAGCCACTGAAGCTTTCTTT. Its protein product is CASRTGATEAFF. J is TRBJ1-1 and V is TRBV28; TRBD1 might be the D (6 bases). The CDR3 runs to 12 residues. CDR1 and CDR2 (germline): MDHEN, SYDVKM. Trimming removed 6 bases at V and 4 bases at J, with 9 bases between.

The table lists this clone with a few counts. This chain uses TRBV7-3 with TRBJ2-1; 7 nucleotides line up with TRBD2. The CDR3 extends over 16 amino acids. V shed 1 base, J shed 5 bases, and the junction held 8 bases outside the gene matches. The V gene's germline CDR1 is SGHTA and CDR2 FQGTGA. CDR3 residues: CASSLKGGGTNNEQFF. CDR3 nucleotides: TGTGCCAGCAGCTTAAAAGGCGGCGGGACTAACAATGAGCAGTTCTTC.

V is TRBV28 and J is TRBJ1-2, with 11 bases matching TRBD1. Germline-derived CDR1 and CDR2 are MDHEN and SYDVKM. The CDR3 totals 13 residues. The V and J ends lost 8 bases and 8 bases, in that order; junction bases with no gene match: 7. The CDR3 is CASWDRGGRGYTF. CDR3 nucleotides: TGTGCCAGCTGGGACAGGGGGGGACGCGGCTACACCTTC.

The DNA of the CDR3 is TGCGCCAGCAGTGAGGGTGCCGGGACAATAAAATATGACACCGGGGAGCTGTTTTTT. Amino acids: CASSEGAGTIKYDTGELFF. J is TRBJ2-2 and V is TRBV10-1, with D maybe TRBD1 (6 bases). V shed 2 bases and J shed 3 bases, with 22 bases lying between them. The CDR3 is 19 amino acids. Germline CDR1 and CDR2: WNHNN and SYGVQD (reference sequence).

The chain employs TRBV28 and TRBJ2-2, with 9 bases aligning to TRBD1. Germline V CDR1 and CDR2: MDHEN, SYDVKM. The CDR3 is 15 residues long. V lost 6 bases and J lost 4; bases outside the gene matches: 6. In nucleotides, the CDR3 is TGTGCCAGCAGACGACAGGGGGTTGGCACCGGGGAGCTGTTTTTT. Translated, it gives CASRRQGVGTGELFF.

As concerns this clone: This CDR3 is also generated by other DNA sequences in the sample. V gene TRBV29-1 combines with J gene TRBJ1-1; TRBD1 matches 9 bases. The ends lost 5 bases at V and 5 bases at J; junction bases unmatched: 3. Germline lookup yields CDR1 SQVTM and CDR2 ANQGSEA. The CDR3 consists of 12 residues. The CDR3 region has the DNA TGCAGCGTTCGACAGGGGGGTACTGAAGCTTTCTTT. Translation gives CSVRQGGTEAFF.

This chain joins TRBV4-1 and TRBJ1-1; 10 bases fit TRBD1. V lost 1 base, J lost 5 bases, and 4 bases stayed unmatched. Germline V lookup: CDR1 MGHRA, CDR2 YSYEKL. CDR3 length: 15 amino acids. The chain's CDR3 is CASSQAGTGETEAFF. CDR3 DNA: TGCGCCAGCAGCCAAGCGGGGACAGGGGAAACTGAAGCTTTCTTT.